This TCR beta chain came from a study of T-cell memory formation after mild COVID-19. The study's findings and limits: Later expanders leaned CD4+, whereas clones that contracted between day 15 and 85 were balanced CD4/CD8.

Sample barcodes and UMIs were carried by the TCR alpha and TCR beta cDNA libraries that 5'RACE generated with constant-segment primers. TCRdb fed the 5' RACE reads into MiXCR, producing one record per CDR3 protein. This table holds approximately 200,000 distinct CDR3 sequences, about a sixth found once. V dropped 0 bases and J dropped 6 bases, with 20 bases sitting between them. There are 18 residues in the CDR3. The germline V gene has CDR1 MNHEY and CDR2 SVGEGT. This clonotype was detected only a few times. Its antigen is not known. The J gene is TRBJ1-4, the V gene TRBV6-2 or TRBV6-3, with D unclear. Sample: PBMCs or a T cell subset sorted from them (not recorded which). The clonotype originates from an adult woman who had mild COVID-19 (a few samples of this study predate the infection). Cell type and time point are not known. The CDR3 region has the DNA TGTGCCAGCAGTTACTCGACGCGACCGGCCGCGCCGTATGAAAAACTGTTTTTT. The encoded protein is CASSYSTRPAAPYEKLFF.